This TCR beta chain comes out of a study of blood T cell repertoires in COVID-19. V was shortened by 3 bases and J by 4 bases, with 6 bases between the two germline ends. Germline V CDR1 and CDR2: SGHAT, FQNNGV. The CDR3 contains 12 residues. Assay: immunoSEQ multiplex PCR; the TCRdb copy retains only in-frame clones and omits some. Of 20,000 to 30,000 clones in the sample, approximately 75% were seen once. Seattle's enrolled individuals joined amid active infection and were then monitored longitudinally. V and J are TRBV11-2 and TRBJ1-1, with no clear D. The receptor was isolated from a woman between 70 and 85 years old with COVID-19, enrolled during active disease. Sequencing was carried out using peripheral blood. The CDR3 coding sequence is TGTGCCAGCAGCTTCCGCAGCACTGAAGCTTTCTTT. Protein product: CASSFRSTEAFF.